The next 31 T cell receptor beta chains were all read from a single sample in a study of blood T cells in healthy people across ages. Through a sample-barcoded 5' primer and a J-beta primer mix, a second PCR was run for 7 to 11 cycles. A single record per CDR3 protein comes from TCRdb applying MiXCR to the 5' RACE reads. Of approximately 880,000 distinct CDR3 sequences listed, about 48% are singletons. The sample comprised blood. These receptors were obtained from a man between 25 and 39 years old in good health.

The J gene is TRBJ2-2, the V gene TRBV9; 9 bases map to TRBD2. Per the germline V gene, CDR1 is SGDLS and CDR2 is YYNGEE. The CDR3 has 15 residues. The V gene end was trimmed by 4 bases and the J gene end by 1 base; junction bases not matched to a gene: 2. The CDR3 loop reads CASSLLAGNTGELFF. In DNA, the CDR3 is TGTGCCAGCAGCTTACTAGCGGGGAACACCGGGGAGCTGTTTTTT.

The CDR3, as DNA: TGTGCCAGCAGCCCTTACCGTGGGGACGGCGGCACCTTC. This codes for CASSPYRGDGGTF. This chain joins TRBV7-2 and TRBJ1-2, with D possibly being TRBD1 (5 bases). Germline loops: CDR1 SGHTA, CDR2 FQGNSA. The V and J ends lost 5 bases and 13 bases respectively, with 20 bases between them. This CDR3 contains 13 residues.

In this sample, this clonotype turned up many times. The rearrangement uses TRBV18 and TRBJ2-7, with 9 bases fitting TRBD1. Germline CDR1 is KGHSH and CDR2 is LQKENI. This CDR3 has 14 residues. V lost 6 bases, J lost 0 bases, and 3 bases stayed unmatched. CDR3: CASSRDRDSYEQYF. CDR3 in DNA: TGTGCCAGCTCCCGGGACAGGGACTCCTACGAGCAGTACTTC.

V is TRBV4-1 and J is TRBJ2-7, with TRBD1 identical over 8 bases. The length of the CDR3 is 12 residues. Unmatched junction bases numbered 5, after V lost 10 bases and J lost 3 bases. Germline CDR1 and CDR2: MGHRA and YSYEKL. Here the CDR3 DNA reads TGCGCCACCGGACAGGGCGACTACGAGCAGTACTTC. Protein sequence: CATGQGDYEQYF.

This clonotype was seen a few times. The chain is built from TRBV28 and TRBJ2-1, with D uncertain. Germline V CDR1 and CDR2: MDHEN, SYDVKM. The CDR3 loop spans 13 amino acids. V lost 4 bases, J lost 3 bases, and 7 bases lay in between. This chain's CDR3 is CASSYGFYNEQFF. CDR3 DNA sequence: TGTGCCAGCAGTTACGGTTTCTACAATGAGCAGTTCTTC. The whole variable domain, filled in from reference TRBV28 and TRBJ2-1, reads DVKVTQSSRYLVKRTGEKVFLECVQDMDHENMFWYRQDPGLGLRLIYFSYDVKMKEKGDIPEGYSVSREKKERFSLILESASTNQTSMYLCASSYGFYNEQFFGPGTRLTVL.

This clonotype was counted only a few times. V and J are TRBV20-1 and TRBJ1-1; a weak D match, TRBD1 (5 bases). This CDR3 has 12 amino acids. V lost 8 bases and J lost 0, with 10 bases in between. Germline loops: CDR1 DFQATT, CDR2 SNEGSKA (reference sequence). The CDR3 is CSPLGVNTEAFF. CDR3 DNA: TGCAGTCCCTTGGGGGTGAACACTGAAGCTTTCTTT.

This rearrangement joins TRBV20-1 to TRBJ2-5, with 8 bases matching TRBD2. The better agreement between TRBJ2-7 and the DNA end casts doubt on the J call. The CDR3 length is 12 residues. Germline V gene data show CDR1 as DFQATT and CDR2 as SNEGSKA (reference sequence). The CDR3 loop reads CSGGGQTYEQYF. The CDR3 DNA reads TGCAGTGGCGGGGGGCAGACCTACGAGCAGTACTTC.

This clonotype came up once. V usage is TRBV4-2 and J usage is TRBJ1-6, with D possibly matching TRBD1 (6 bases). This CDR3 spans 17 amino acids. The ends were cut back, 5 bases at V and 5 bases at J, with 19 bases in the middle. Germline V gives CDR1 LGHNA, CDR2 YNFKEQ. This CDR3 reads CASSGEGVVAHNSPLHF. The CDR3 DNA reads TGTGCCAGCAGCGGGGAGGGGGTTGTAGCCCATAATTCACCCCTCCACTTT.

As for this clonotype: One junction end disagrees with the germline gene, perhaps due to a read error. The CDR3 DNA follows: TGCGCCAGTAGCTTGGCGGCGAATGAGCAGTTCTTC. Translating gives CASSLAANEQFF. The chain combines TRBV5-1 with TRBJ2-1; no definite D call. Germline V gives CDR1 SGHRS, CDR2 YFSETQ. The CDR3 totals 12 residues.

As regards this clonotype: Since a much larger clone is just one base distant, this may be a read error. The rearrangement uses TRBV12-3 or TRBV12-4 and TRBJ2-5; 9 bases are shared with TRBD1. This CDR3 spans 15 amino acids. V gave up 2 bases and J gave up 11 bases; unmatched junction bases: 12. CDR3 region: CASSLSGQGYNEQYF. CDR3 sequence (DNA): TGTGCCAGCAGTTTATCGGGACAGGGCTACAATGAGCAGTACTTC.

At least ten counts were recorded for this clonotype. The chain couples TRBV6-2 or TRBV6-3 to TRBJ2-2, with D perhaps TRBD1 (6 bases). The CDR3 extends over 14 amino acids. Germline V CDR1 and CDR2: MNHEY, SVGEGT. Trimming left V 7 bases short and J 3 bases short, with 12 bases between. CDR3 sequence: CASKGVGDTGELFF. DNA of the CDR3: TGTGCCAGCAAGGGGGTCGGGGACACCGGGGAGCTGTTTTTT.

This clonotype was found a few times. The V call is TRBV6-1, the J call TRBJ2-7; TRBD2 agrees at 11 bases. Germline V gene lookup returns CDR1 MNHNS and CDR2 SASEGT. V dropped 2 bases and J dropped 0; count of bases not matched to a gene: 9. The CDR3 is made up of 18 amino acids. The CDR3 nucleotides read TGTGCCAGCAGTGAAAAGGGACGGCTAGCGGGGGGCTCCTACGAGCAGTACTTC. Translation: CASSEKGRLAGGSYEQYF.

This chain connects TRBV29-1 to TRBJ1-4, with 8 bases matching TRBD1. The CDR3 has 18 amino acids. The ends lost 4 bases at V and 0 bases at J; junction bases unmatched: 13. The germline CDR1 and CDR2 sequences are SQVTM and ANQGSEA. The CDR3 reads CSVGATYGQGSTNEKLFF. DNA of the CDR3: TGCAGCGTTGGAGCGACTTATGGACAGGGATCAACTAATGAAAAACTGTTTTTT.

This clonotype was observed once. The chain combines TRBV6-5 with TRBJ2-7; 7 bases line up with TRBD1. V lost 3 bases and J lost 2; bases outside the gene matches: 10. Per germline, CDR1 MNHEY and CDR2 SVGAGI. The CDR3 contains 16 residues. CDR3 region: CASSYAAGTVPYEQYF. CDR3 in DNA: TGTGCCAGCAGTTATGCCGCTGGGACAGTCCCCTACGAGCAGTACTTC.

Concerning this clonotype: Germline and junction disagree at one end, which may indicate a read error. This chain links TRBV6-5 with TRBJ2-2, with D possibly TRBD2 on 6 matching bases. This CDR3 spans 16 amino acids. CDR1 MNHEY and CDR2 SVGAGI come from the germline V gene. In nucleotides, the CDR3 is TGTGCCGGCAGTTCGCCTAGCGTTCTAGGCCCCGGGGAGCTGTTTTTT. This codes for CAGSSPSVLGPGELFF.

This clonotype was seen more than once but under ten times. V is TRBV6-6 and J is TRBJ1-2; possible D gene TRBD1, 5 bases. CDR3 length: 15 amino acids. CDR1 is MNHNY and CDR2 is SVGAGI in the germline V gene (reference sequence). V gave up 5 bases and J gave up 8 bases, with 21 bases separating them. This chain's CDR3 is CASSPGTDTFGGYTF. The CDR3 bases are TGTGCCAGCAGTCCCGGGACGGATACTTTTGGGGGCTACACCTTC.

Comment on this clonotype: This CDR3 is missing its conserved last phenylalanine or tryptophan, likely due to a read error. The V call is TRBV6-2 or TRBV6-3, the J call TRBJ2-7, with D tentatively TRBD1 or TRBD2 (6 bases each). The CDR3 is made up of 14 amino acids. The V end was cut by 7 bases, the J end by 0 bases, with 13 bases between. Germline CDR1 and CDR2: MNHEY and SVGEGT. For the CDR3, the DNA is TGTGCCAGCAACTTCAGGGGAGGCTCCTACGAGCAGTACCTC. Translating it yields CASNFRGGSYEQYL.

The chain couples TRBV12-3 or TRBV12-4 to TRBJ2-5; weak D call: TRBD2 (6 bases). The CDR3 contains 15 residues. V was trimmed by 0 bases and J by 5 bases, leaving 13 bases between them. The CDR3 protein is CASSLAHASVETQYF. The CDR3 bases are TGTGCCAGCAGTTTAGCGCATGCTAGCGTGGAGACCCAGTACTTC.

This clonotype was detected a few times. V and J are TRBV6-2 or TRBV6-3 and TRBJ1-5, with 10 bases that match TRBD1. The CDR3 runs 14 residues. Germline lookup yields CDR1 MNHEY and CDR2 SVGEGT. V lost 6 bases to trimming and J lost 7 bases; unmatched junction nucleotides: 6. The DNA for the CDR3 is TGTGCCAGCAGAATTGGGACAGGGGAACAGCCCCAGCATTTT. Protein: CASRIGTGEQPQHF.

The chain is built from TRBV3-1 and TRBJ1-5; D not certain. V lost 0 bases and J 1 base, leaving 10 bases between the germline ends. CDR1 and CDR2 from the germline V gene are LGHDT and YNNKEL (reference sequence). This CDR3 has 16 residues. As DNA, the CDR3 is TGTGCCAGCAGCCAAGAGTTTGGGAGGAGCAATCAGCCCCAGCATTTT. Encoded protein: CASSQEFGRSNQPQHF.

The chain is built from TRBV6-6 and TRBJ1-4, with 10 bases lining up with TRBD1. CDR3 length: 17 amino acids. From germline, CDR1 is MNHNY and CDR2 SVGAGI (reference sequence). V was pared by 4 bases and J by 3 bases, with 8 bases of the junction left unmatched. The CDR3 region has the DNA TGTGCCAGCAGTTGGGGGGACAGGGGAGCGGCTAATGAAAAACTGTTTTTT. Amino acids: CASSWGDRGAANEKLFF.

The CDR3 sequence is CASSFPASRPTDTQYF. The CDR3 bases are TGTGCCAGCAGCTTCCCGGCTAGCAGACCCACAGATACGCAGTATTTT. The chain has TRBV7-9 and TRBJ2-3; TRBD2 is a possible D gene (5 bases). The CDR3 runs to 16 residues. In germline, CDR1 is SEHNR, CDR2 FQNEAQ (reference sequence). V lost 3 bases and J 2 bases, leaving 15 bases between the germline ends.

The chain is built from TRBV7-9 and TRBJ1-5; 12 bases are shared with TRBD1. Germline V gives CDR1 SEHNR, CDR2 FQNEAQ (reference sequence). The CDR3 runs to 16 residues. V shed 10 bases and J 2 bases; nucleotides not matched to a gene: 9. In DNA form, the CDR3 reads TGTGCCATCCCCGGGACAGGGGGCGGAGGCAATCAGCCCCAGCATTTT. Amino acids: CAIPGTGGGGNQPQHF.

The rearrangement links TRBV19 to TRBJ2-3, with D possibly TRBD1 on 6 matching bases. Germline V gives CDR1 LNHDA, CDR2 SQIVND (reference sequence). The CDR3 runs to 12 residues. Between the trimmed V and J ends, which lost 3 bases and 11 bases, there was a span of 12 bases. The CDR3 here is CASSIEGGLQYF. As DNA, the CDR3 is TGTGCCAGTAGTATTGAAGGGGGATTGCAGTATTTT.

CDR3 in amino acids: CASSQEVTGARLTDTQYF. For the CDR3, the DNA is TGCGCCAGCAGCCAGGAAGTAACAGGGGCTAGGCTTACAGATACGCAGTATTTT. V gene TRBV4-3 combines with J gene TRBJ2-3; 7 nucleotides align to TRBD1. There are 18 residues in the CDR3. Unmatched junction bases numbered 15, after V lost 3 bases and J lost 3 bases. CDR1 and CDR2 from the germline V gene are LGHNA and YSLEER.

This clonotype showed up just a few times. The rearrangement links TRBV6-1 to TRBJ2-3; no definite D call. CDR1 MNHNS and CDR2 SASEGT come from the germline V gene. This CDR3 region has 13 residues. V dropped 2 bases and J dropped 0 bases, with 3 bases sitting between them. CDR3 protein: CASSEMSTDTQYF. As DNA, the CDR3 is TGTGCCAGCAGTGAAATGAGCACAGATACGCAGTATTTT.

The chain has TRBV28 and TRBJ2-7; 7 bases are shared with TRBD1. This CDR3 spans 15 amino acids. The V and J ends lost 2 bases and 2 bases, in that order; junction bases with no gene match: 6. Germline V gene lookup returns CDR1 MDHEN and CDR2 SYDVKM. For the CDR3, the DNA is TGTGCCAGCAGTTTACGACAGGGTGGCCCCTACGAGCAGTACTTC. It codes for CASSLRQGGPYEQYF.

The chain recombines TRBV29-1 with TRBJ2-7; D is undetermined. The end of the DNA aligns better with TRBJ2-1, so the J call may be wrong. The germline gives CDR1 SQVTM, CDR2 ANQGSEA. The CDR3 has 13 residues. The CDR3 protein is CSVARVLSYEQFF. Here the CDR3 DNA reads TGCAGCGTGGCAAGGGTACTCTCCTACGAGCAGTTCTTC.

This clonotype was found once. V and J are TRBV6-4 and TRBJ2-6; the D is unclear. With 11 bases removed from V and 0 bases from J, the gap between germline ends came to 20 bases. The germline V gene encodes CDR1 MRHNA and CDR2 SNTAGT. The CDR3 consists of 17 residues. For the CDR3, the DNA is TGTGCCGGTAGTGACTCGAAAAGCGACTCTGGGGCCAACGTCCTGACTTTC. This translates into CAGSDSKSDSGANVLTF.

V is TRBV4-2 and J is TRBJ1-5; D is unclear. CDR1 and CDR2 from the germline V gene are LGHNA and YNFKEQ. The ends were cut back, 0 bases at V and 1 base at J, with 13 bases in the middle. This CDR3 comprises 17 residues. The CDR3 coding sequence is TGTGCCAGCAGCCAAGATCATGGCAGGTTGAGCAATCAGCCCCAGCATTTT. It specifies CASSQDHGRLSNQPQHF.

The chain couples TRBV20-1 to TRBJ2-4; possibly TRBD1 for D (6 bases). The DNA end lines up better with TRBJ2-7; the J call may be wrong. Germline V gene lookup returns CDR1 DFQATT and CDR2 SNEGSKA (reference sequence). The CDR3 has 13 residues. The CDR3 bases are TGCAGTGCCCTGACAGGAACCTTCTACGAGCAGTACTTC. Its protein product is CSALTGTFYEQYF.